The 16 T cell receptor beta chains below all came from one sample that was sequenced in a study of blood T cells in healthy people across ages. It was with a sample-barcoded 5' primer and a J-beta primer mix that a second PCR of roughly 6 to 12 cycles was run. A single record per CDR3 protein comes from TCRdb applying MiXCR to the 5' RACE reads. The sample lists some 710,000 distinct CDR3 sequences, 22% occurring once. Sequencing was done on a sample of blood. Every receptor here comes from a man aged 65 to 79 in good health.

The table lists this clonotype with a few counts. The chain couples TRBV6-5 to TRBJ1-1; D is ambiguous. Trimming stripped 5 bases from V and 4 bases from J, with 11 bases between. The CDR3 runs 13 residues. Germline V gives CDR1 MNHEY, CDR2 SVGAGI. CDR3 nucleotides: TGTGCCAGCAGTCCCCAGAGACTCACTGAAGCTTTCTTT. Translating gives CASSPQRLTEAFF.

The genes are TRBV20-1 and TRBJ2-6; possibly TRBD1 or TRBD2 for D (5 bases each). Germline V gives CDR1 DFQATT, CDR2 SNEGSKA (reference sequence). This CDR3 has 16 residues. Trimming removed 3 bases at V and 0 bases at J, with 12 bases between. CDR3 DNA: TGCAGTGCTAGCCCCGGGGCTCCCTCTGGGGCCAACGTCCTGACTTTC. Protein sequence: CSASPGAPSGANVLTF.

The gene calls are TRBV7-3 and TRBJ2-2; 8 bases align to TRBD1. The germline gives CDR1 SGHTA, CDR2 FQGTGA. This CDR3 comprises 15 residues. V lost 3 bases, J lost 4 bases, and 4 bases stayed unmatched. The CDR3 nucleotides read TGTGCCAGCAGCTTGGACAGGGATAGCACCGGGGAGCTGTTTTTT. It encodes CASSLDRDSTGELFF. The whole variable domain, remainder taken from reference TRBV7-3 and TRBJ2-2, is GAGVSQTPSNKVTEKGKYVELRCDPISGHTALYWYRQSLGQGPEFLIYFQGTGAADDSGLPNDRFFAVRPEGSVSTLKIQRTERGDSAVYLCASSLDRDSTGELFFGEGSRLTVL.

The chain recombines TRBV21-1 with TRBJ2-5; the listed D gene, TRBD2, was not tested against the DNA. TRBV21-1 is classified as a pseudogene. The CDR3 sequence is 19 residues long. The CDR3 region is CASSVGHSMTSGHQETQYF. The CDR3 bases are TGTGCCAGCAGCGTGGGACATTCGATGACTAGCGGACACCAAGAGACCCAGTACTTC.

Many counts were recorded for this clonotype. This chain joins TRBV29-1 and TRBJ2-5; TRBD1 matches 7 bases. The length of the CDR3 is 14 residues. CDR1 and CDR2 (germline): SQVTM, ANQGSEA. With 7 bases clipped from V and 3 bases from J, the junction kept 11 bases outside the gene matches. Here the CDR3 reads CSGLHRDREETQYF. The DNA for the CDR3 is TGCAGCGGCCTCCACCGGGACAGAGAAGAGACCCAGTACTTC. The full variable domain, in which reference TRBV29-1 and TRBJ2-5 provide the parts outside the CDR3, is SAVISQKPSRDICQRGTSLTIQCQVDSQVTMMFWYRQQPGQSLTLIATANQGSEATYESGFVIDKFPISRPNLTFSTLTVSNMSPEDSSIYLCSGLHRDREETQYFGPGTRLLVL.

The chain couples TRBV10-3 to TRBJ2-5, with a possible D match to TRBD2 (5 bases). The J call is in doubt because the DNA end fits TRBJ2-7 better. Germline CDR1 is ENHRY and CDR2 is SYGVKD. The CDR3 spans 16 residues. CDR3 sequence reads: CAIRAGVSVNSYEQYF. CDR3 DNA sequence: TGTGCCATCCGTGCAGGAGTTAGCGTAAACTCCTACGAGCAGTACTTC.

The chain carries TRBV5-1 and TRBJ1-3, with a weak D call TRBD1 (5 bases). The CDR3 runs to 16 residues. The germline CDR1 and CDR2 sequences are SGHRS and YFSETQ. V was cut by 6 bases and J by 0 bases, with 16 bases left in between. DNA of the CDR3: TGCGCCAGCAAACTTGGAGGGGCAGGCTCTGGAAACACCATATATTTT. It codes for CASKLGGAGSGNTIYF.

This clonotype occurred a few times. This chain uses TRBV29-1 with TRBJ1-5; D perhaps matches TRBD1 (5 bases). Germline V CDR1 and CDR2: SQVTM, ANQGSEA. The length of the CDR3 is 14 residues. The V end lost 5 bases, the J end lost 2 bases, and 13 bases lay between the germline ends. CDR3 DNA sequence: TGCAGCGTTAGGGCAGGGAGTGGCAATCAGCCCCAGCATTTT. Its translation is CSVRAGSGNQPQHF. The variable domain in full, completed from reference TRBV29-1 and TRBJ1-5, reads SAVISQKPSRDICQRGTSLTIQCQVDSQVTMMFWYRQQPGQSLTLIATANQGSEATYESGFVIDKFPISRPNLTFSTLTVSNMSPEDSSIYLCSVRAGSGNQPQHFGDGTRLSIL.

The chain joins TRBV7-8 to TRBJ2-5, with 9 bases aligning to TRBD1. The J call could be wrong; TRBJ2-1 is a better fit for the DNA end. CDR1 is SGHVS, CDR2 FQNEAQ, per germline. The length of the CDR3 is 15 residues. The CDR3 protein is CASRGSGTGPNEQFF. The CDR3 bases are TGTGCCAGCAGAGGGTCCGGGACAGGGCCAAATGAGCAGTTCTTC.

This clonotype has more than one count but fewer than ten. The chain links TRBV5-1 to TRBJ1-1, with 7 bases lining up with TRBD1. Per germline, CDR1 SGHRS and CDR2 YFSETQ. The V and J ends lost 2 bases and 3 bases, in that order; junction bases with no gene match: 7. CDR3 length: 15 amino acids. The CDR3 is CASSLDRASDTEAFF. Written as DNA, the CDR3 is TGCGCCAGCAGCTTAGACAGGGCGAGCGACACTGAAGCTTTCTTT.

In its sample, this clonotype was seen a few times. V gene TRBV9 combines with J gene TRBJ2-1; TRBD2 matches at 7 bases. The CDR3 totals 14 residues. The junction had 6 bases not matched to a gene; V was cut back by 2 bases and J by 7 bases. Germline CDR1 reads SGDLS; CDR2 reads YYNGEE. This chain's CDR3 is CASSVSGLLNEQFF. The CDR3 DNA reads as TGTGCCAGCAGCGTCTCGGGACTACTAAATGAGCAGTTCTTC.

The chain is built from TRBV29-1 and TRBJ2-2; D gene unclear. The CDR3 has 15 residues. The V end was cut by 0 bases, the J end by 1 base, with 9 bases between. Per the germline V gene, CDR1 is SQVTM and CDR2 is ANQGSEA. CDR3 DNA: TGCAGCGTTGAAGAAATAGGGCGGAACACCGGGGAGCTGTTTTTT. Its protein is CSVEEIGRNTGELFF.

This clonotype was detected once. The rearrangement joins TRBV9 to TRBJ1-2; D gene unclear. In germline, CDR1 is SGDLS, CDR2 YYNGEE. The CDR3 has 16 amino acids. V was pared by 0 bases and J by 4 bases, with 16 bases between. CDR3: CASSVATWTSSYGYTF. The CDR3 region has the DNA TGTGCCAGCAGCGTAGCTACGTGGACCTCCTCCTATGGCTACACCTTC. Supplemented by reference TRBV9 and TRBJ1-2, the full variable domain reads DSGVTQTPKHLITATGQRVTLRCSPRSGDLSVYWYQQSLDQGLQFLIQYYNGEERAKGNILERFSAQQFPDLHSELNLSSLELGDSALYFCASSVATWTSSYGYTFGSGTRLTVV.

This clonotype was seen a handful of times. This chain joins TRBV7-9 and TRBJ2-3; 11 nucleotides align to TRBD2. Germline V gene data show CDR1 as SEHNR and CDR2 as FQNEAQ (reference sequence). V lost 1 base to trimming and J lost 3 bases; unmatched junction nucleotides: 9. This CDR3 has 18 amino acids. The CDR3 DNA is TGTGCCAGCAGCTTAGGACTAGCGGGGAGAAGAGAGACAGATACGCAGTATTTT. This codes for CASSLGLAGRRETDTQYF. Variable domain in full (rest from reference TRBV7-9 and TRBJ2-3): DTGVSQNPRHKITKRGQNVTFRCDPISEHNRLYWYRQTLGQGPEFLTYFQNEAQLEKSRLLSDRFSAERPKGSFSTLEIQRTEQGDSAMYLCASSLGLAGRRETDTQYFGPGTRLTVL.

Here the CDR3 reads CASSLLQGFVGQPQHF. The CDR3 region has the DNA TGTGCCAGCAGTTTATTGCAGGGTTTTGTAGGGCAGCCCCAGCATTTT. The chain carries TRBV28 and TRBJ1-5; a weak D match, TRBD1 (5 bases). Germline CDR1 MDHEN, CDR2 SYDVKM. The CDR3 runs to 16 residues. The germline V and J ends were trimmed by 1 base and 7 bases, with 17 bases remaining between them.

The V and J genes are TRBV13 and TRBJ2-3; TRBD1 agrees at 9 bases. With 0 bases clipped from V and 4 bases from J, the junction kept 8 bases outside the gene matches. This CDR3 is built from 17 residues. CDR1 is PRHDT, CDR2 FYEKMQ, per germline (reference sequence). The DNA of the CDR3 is TGTGCCAGCAGCTTAGGGTTGGGGACAGGGTCATCAGATACGCAGTATTTT. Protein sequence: CASSLGLGTGSSDTQYF.